This is a list of T cell receptor beta chains from one sample in a study of spatial heterogeneity in lung cancer. Using its own MiXCR run on the 5' RACE reads, TCRdb lists one record per CDR3 protein. Of approximately 44,000 distinct CDR3 sequences listed, roughly 15% are singletons. The source was PBMCs, collected at surgery. The receptors derive from a male donor with early-stage non-small cell lung cancer. Both conserved end residues are part of each CDR3. Where a row states a size, it is once, few, many or the class of an expanded clone; other rows omit it.

V,size,CDR3
TRBV5-5,few,CASSWTGDEQFF
TRBV2,NA,CASSPDSTYEQYF
TRBV10-3,NA,CAIRVDIADTQYF
TRBV5-1,few,CASSSSTGNTEAFF
TRBV5-1,few,CASSLGLVGGYEQYF
TRBV20-1,many,CSAREARWAPETQYF
TRBV7-6,few,CASSFTEGQGAEKLFF
TRBV11-2,many,CASRLGLGELFF
TRBV28,NA,CASSSGTVPYEQYF
TRBV11-2,many,CASSLEGGSNTGELFF
TRBV5-1,NA,CASSWPQGAGDPSYNEQFF
TRBV2,many,CASIGGGEGEKLFF
TRBV5-1,few,CASSAGTGDEKLFF
TRBV5-1,once,CASSLTVITGELFF
TRBV29-1,few,CSVDGQGVLNTEAFF
TRBV6-2/TRBV6-3,many,CASSYSKQKTQYF
TRBV7-9,many,CASSPQGSSYEQYF
TRBV5-1,many,CASSEPSTNEKLFF
TRBV13,NA,CASSLGRRNQPQHF
TRBV19,NA,CASSAGTSGLQGTQYF
TRBV3-1,NA,CASSQVPRDTNIQYF
TRBV10-3,many,CANSGTGNTGELFF
TRBV9,few,CASSVGQGAKREQFF
TRBV6-2/TRBV6-3,few,CASSYDTSPYNEQFF
TRBV20-1,many,CSARTGEAGSYNEQFF
TRBV12-5,few,CASGLPGGASTDTQYF
TRBV12-3/TRBV12-4,many,CASSLTGPYNEQFF
TRBV27,few,CASSETSGVNYGYTF
TRBV29-1,many,CSVELTVQETQYF
TRBV5-1,many,CASSFYGGAYEQYF
TRBV6-5,NA,CVSRSTGFGYTF
TRBV7-9,few,CASSPGPEEGYTF
TRBV29-1,many,CSVEQGRYGYTF
TRBV5-1,few,CASSIRDRGSYEQYF
TRBV5-6,NA,CASSLAVGNTIYF
TRBV20-1,few,CSARQFGQTISYEQYF
TRBV11-2,few,CASSLVAGGPEDTQYF
TRBV7-2,few,CASSLAGNREETQYF
TRBV6-2/TRBV6-3,few,CASSYGMGTQYF
TRBV24-1,NA,CATSARDRNNEQFF
TRBV5-1,NA,CASSLSQDRGNQYF